This T cell receptor beta chain was recovered during a study of blood T cell repertoires in COVID-19. Overall study context: Specimens from acute and convalescent COVID-19 originated in the United States, Italy and Spain. T cells, B-cell-depleted T cells, or PBMCs supplied cDNA or gDNA.

Per the germline V gene, CDR1 is MNHEY and CDR2 is SMNVEV (reference sequence). The CDR3 extends over 16 amino acids. The J segment lost 8 bases and the V segment lost 8 bases, leaving 9 bases of the junction unmatched. In the authors' methods: Researchers report that nucleated cell counts were estimated from reference gene primer amplification. The protocol was immunoSEQ multiplex PCR, while the TCRdb copy is restricted to in-frame clones and leaves out a portion. The V and J calls and clone size were taken over from that table, and D and trimming were inferred from the DNA. The top ten clones hold more than 15% of a sample with more than 55,000 clones, more than 80% of them seen once. Recruited during active infection, patients (from Seattle) were subsequently followed longitudinally.

The chain employs TRBV27 and TRBJ2-2, with 15 bases identical to TRBD2. The source is an older woman with COVID-19, enrolled during active disease. What was sequenced was peripheral blood. CDR3: CASGLAGGPSPGELFF. CDR3 DNA sequence: TGTGCCAGCGGACTAGCGGGAGGGCCAAGCCCGGGGGAGCTGTTTTTT.